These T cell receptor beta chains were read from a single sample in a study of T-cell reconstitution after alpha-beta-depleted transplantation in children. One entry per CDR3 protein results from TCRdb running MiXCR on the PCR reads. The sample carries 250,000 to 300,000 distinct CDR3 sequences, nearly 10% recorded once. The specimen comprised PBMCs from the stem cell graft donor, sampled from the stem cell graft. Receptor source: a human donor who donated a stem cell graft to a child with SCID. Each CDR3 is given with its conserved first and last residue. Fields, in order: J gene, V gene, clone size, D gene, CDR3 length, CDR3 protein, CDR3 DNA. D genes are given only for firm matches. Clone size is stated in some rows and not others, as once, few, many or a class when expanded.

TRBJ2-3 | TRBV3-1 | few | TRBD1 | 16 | CASSQGDSRILYTQYF | TGTGCCAGCAGCCAAGGGGACAGCCGAATCTTGTATACGCAGTATTTT
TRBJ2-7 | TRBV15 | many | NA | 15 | CATSSGTLPRYEQYF | TGTGCCACCAGCTCCGGGACTCTCCCCCGCTACGAGCAGTACTTC
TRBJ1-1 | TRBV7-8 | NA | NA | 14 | CASSSDLILTEAFF | TGTGCCAGCAGCTCGGACCTGATTTTGACTGAAGCTTTCTTT
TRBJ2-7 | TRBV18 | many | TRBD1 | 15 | CASSLGTGPTYEQYF | TGTGCCAGCTCACTAGGGACAGGACCAACCTACGAGCAGTACTTC
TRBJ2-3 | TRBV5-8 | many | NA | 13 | CASSLGRGNTQYF | TGTGCCAGCAGCTTGGGCAGGGGAAATACGCAGTATTTT
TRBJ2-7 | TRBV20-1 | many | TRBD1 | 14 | CSAFGQGNHYEQYF | TGCAGTGCCTTCGGACAGGGGAATCACTACGAGCAGTACTTC
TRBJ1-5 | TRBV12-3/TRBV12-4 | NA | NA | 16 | CASSFLVWGSNQPQHF | TGTGCCAGCAGTTTTCTGGTGTGGGGTAGCAATCAGCCCCAGCATTTT
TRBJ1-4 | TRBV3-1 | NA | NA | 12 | CASSQERKKLFF | TGTGCCAGCAGCCAAGAGAGGAAAAAACTGTTTTTT
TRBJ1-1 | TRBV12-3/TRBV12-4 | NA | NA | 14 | CASRVQEGNTEAFF | TGTGCCAGCAGGGTGCAGGAAGGGAACACTGAAGCTTTCTTT
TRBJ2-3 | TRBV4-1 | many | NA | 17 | CASSQDPAGAQTDTQYF | TGCGCCAGCAGCCAAGATCCGGCGGGGGCCCAGACAGATACGCAGTATTTT
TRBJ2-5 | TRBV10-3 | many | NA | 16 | CAISESKGGSRETQYF | TGTGCCATCAGTGAGTCTAAAGGGGGGTCCCGGGAGACCCAGTACTTC
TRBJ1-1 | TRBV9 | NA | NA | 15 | CASSVEVGGNTEAFF | TGTGCCAGCAGCGTAGAGGTGGGGGGAAACACTGAAGCTTTCTTT
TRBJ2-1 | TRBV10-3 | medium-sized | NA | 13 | CAISESGVDEQFF | TGTGCCATCAGTGAGTCGGGGGTCGATGAGCAGTTCTTC
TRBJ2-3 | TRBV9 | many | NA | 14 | CASSPWGSTDTQYF | TGTGCCAGCAGCCCTTGGGGGTCCACAGATACGCAGTATTTT
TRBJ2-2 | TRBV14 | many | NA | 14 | CASSQLGSTGELFF | TGTGCCAGCAGCCAGTTGGGTAGCACCGGGGAGCTGTTTTTT
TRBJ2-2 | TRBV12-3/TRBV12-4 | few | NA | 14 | CASSQRGSTGELFF | TGTGCCAGCAGCCAAAGGGGGAGCACCGGGGAGCTGTTTTTT
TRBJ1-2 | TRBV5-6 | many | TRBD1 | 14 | CASSLQGENYGYTF | TGTGCCAGCAGCTTGCAGGGGGAGAACTATGGCTACACCTTC
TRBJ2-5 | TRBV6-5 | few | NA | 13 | CASHQGTQETQYF | TGTGCCAGTCATCAGGGGACTCAAGAGACCCAGTACTTC
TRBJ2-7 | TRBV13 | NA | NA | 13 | CASSPTRGGKQYF | TGTGCCAGCAGCCCAACCAGGGGAGGAAAGCAGTACTTC
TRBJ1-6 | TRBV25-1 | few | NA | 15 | CASRSWDTEYSPLHF | TGTGCCAGCAGGAGCTGGGACACCGAGTATTCACCCCTCCACTTT
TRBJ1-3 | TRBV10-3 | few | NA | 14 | CAITDINSGNTIYF | TGTGCCATCACGGATATCAACTCTGGAAACACCATATATTTT
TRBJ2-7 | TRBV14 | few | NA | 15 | CASSQPTQGSYEQYF | TGTGCCAGCAGCCAACCAACCCAGGGGTCCTACGAGCAGTACTTC
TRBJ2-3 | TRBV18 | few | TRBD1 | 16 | CASSPRTGGSTDTQYF | TGTGCCAGCTCACCCCGGACAGGGGGTAGCACAGATACGCAGTATTTT
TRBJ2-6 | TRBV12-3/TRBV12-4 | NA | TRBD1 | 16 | CASCTQGATGANVLTF | TGTGCCAGCTGCACACAGGGGGCTACGGGGGCCAACGTCCTGACTTTC
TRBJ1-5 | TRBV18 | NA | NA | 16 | CASSATGPVGNQPQHF | TGTGCCAGCTCAGCGACAGGCCCGGTTGGCAATCAGCCCCAGCATTTT
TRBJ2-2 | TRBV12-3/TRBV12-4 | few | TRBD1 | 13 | CASIRQGTGELFF | TGTGCCAGCATCCGACAGGGCACCGGGGAGCTGTTTTTT
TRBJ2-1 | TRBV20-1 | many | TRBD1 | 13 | CSARIPGGDEQFF | TGCAGTGCGCGAATACCAGGGGGAGATGAGCAGTTCTTC
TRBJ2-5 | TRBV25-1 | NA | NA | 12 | CASSEHHQTQYF | TGTGCCAGCAGTGAGCACCACCAGACCCAGTACTTC
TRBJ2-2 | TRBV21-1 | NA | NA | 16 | CASSDWDELNTGELFF | TGTGCCAGCAGCGACTGGGATGAATTGAACACCGGGGAGCTGTTTTTT
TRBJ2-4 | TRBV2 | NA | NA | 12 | CASQGWGDIQYF | TGTGCCAGCCAAGGTTGGGGGGACATTCAGTACTTC
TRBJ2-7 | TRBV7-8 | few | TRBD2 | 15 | CASSVTGTSGYEQYF | TGTGCCAGCAGCGTAACCGGGACTAGCGGGTACGAGCAGTACTTC
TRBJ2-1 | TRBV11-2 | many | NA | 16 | CASSSTSEGAWYEQFF | TGTGCCAGCAGTTCAACTAGCGAGGGGGCCTGGTATGAGCAGTTCTTC
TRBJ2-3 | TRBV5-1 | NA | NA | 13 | CASRYSNTDTQYF | TGCGCCAGCAGGTACAGCAACACAGATACGCAGTATTTT
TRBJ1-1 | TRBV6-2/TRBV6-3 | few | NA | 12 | CASSYSGDEAFF | TGTGCCAGCAGTTACTCGGGGGATGAAGCTTTCTTT
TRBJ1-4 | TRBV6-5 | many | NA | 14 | CASSYSQRGEKLFF | TGTGCCAGCAGTTATAGTCAGAGAGGTGAAAAACTGTTTTTT
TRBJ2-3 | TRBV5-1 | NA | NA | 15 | CASTWGAGTTDTQYF | TGCGCCAGCACCTGGGGGGCAGGGACCACAGATACGCAGTATTTT
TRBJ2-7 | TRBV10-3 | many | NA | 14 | CAISDLAETYEQYF | TGTGCCATCAGTGATCTCGCAGAAACCTACGAGCAGTACTTC
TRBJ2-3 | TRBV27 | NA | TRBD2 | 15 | CASRYSGGRGDTQYF | TGTGCCAGCCGCTACTCGGGGGGGCGGGGAGATACGCAGTATTTT
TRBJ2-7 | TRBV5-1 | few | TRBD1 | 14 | CASSLGTGGDEQYF | TGCGCCAGCAGCTTGGGGACAGGGGGTGACGAGCAGTACTTC
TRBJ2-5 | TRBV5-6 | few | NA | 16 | CASSLATGHQQETQYF | TGTGCCAGCAGCTTGGCGACCGGACACCAGCAAGAGACCCAGTACTTC
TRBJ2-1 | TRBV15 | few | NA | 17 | CATSRAGGGRLYNEQFF | TGTGCCACCAGCAGAGCTGGAGGGGGTCGGTTGTACAATGAGCAGTTCTTC
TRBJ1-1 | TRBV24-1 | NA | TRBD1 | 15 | CATSEEGAFVTEAFF | TGTGCCACCAGTGAGGAGGGGGCCTTCGTTACTGAAGCTTTCTTT
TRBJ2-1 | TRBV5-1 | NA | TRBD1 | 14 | CASSWTQGAGEQFF | TGCGCCAGCAGCTGGACCCAGGGGGCGGGTGAGCAGTTCTTC
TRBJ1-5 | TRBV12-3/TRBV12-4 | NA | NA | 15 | CASASPGRANQPQHF | TGTGCCAGCGCTTCCCCGGGGAGGGCCAATCAGCCCCAGCATTTT
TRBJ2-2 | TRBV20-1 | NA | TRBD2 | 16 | CSAWTSGGPFNGELFF | TGCAGTGCATGGACTAGCGGGGGGCCCTTTAATGGGGAGCTGTTTTTT
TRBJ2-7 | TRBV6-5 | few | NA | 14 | CASSYGKDNYEQYF | TGTGCCAGCAGTTACGGGAAGGACAACTACGAGCAGTACTTC
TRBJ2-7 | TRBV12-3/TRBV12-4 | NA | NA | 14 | CASSLAGTDGAQYF | TGTGCCAGCAGTTTAGCCGGGACGGACGGGGCGCAGTACTTC
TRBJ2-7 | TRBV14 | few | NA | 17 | CASSQEIGRRGAYEQYF | TGTGCCAGCAGCCAAGAGATAGGCCGCAGGGGAGCTTACGAGCAGTACTTC
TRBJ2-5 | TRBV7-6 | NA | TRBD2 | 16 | CASSLFLAGLQETQYF | TGTGCCAGCAGCTTATTTCTAGCGGGACTCCAAGAGACCCAGTACTTC
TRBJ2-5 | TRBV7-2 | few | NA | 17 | CASSPEGLARNRETQYF | TGTGCCAGCAGCCCAGAGGGCTTAGCAAGAAATAGGGAGACCCAGTACTTC
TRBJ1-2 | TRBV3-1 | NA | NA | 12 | CASSQVGLGYTF | TGTGCCAGCAGCCAAGTGGGGCTTGGCTACACCTTC
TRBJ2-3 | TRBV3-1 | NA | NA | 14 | CASSQFRGADTQYF | TGTGCCAGCAGCCAATTTCGGGGAGCAGATACGCAGTATTTT
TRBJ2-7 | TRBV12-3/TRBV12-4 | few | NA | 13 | CASTRRAGYEQYF | TGTGCCAGCACCAGGAGGGCAGGGTACGAGCAGTACTTC
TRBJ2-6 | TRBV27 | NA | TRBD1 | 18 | CASSQGDRALSGANVLTF | TGTGCCAGCAGTCAGGGGGACAGGGCGCTCTCTGGGGCCAACGTCCTGACTTTC
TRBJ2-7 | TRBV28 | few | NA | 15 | CASRQGPLSSYEQYF | TGTGCCAGCAGACAGGGACCCCTTTCCTCCTACGAGCAGTACTTC
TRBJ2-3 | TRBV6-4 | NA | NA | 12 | CASSDETDTQYF | TGTGCCAGCAGTGACGAAACAGATACGCAGTATTTT
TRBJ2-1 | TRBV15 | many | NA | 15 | CATSREAGMSDEQFF | TGTGCCACCAGCAGAGAGGCAGGGATGTCCGATGAGCAGTTCTTC
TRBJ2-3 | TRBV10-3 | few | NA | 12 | CAIRDSTDTQYF | TGTGCCATCAGGGACAGCACAGATACGCAGTATTTT